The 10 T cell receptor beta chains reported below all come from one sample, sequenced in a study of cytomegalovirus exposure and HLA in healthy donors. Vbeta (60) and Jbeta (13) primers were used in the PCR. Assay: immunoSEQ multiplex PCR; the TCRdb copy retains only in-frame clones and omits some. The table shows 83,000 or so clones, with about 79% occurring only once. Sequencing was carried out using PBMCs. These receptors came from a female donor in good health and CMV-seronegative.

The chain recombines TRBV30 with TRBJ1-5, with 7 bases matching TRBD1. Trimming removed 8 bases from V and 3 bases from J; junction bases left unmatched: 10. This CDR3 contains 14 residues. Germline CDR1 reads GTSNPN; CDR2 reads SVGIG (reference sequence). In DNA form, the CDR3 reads TGTGCCAGCGCACAGGGGAAGAACAATCAGCCCCAGCATTTT. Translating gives CASAQGKNNQPQHF. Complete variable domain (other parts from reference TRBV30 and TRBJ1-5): SQTIHQWPATLVQPVGSPLSLECTVEGTSNPNLYWYRQAAGRGLQLLFYSVGIGQISSEVPQNLSASRPQDRQFILSSKKLLLSDSGFYLCASAQGKNNQPQHFGDGTRLSIL.

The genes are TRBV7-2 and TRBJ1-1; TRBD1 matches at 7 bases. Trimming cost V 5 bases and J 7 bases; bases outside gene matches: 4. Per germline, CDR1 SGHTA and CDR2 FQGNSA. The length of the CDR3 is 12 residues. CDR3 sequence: CASSRTGFEAFF. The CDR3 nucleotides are TGTGCCAGCAGCCGGACAGGATTTGAAGCTTTCTTT.

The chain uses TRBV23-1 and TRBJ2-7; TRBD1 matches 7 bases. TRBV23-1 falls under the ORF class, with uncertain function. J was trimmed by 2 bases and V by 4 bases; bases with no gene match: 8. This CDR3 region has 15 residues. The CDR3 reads CASSPDRENPYEQYF. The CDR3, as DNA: TGCGCCAGCAGTCCCGACAGGGAAAACCCCTACGAGCAGTACTTC.

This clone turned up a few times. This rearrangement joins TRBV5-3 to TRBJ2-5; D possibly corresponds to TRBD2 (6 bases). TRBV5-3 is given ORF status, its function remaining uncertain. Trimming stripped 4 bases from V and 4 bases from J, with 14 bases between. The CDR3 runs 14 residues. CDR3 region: CARSNSSAGETQYF. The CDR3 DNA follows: TGTGCCAGAAGCAACTCTAGCGCGGGAGAGACCCAGTACTTC.

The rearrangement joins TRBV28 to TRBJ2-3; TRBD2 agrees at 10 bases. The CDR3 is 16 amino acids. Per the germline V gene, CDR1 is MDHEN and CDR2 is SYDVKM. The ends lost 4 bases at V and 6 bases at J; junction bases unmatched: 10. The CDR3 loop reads CASSSLHSGRLDTQYF. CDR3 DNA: TGTGCCAGCAGTTCCCTTCATAGCGGGAGGCTCGATACGCAGTATTTT.

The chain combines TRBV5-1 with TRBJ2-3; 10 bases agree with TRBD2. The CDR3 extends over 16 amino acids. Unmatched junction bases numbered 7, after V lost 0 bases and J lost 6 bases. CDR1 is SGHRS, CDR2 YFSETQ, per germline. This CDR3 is CASSLDLAGAYDTQYF. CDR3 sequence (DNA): TGCGCCAGCAGCTTGGATCTAGCGGGAGCGTATGATACGCAGTATTTT.

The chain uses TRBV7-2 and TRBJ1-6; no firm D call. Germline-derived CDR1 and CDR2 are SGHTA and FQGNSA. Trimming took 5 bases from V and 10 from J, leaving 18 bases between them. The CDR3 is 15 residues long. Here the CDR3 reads CASSPGKGGKSPLHF. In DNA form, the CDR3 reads TGTGCCAGCAGCCCAGGCAAAGGAGGCAAATCACCCCTCCACTTT.

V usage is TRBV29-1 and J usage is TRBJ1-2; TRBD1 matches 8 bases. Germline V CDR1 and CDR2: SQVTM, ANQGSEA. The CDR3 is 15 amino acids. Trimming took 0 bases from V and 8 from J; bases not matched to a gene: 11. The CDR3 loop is CSVEDWSGGGQGYTF. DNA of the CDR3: TGCAGCGTTGAAGATTGGTCAGGGGGCGGTCAGGGCTACACCTTC.

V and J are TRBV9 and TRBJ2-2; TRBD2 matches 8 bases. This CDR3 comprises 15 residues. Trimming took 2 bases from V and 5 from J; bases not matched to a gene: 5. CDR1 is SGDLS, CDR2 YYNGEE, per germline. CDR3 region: CASSVAGGRTGELFF. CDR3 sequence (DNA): TGTGCCAGCAGCGTTGCGGGGGGAAGGACCGGGGAGCTGTTTTTT.

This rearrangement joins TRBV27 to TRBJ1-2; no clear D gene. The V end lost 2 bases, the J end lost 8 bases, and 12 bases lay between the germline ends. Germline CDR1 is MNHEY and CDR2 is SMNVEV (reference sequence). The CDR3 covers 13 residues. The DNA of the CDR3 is TGTGCCAGCAGTTTACGGCCCCGCGGGGGCTACACCTTC. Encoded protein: CASSLRPRGGYTF.